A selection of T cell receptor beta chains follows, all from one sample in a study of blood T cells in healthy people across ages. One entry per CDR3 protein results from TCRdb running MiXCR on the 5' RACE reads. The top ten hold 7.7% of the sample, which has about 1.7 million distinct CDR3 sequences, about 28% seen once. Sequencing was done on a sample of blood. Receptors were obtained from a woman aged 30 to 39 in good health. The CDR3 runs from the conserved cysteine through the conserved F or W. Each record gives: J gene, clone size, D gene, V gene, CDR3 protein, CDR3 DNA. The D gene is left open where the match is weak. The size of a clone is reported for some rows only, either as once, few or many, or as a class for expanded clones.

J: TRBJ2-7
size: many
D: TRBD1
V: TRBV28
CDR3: CASTPGQTPYEQYF
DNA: TGTGCCAGCACCCCGGGACAGACACCCTACGAGCAGTACTTC

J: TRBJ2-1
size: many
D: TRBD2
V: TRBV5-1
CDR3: CASSLATSGRVYEQFF
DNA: TGCGCCAGCAGCTTGGCGACTAGCGGGAGGGTCTATGAGCAGTTCTTC

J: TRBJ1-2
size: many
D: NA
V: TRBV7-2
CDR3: CASSSGASYGYTF
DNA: TGTGCCAGCAGCTCCGGGGCTTCCTATGGCTACACCTTC

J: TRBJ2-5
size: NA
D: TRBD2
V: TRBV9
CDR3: CASSAGTREEETQYF
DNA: TGTGCCAGCAGCGCCGGGACTAGGGAGGAAGAGACCCAGTACTTC

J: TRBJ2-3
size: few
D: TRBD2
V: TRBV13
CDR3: CASSFGTPGGRDTQYF
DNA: TGTGCCAGCAGCTTTGGTACCCCGGGAGGGAGAGATACGCAGTATTTT

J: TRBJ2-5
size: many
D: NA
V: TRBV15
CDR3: CATSRDRVANGETQYF
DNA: TGTGCCACCAGCAGAGATCGAGTCGCCAACGGAGAGACCCAGTACTTC

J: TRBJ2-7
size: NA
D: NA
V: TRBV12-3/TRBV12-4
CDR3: CASSYMTGTITYEQYF
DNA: TGTGCCAGCAGTTACATGACAGGCACGATAACCTACGAGCAGTACTTC

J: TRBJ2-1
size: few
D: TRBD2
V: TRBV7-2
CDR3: CASSSTSGNDNEQFF
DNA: TGTGCCAGCAGCTCAACTAGCGGAAATGACAATGAGCAGTTCTTC

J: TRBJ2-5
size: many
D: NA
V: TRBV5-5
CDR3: CASSWGHPRETQYF
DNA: TGTGCCAGCAGCTGGGGGCATCCAAGAGAGACCCAGTACTTC

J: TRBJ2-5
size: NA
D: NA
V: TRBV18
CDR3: CASSPDTGTRETQYF
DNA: TGTGCCAGCTCACCAGATACAGGGACGAGAGAGACCCAGTACTTC

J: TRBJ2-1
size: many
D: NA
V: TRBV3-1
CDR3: CASSQGVASSYNEQFF
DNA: TGTGCCAGCAGCCAAGGGGTAGCGAGCTCCTACAATGAGCAGTTCTTC

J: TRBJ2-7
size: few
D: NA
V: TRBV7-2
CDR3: CASSTGNVGSYEQYF
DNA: TGTGCCAGCAGCACAGGGAATGTGGGCTCCTACGAGCAGTACTTC

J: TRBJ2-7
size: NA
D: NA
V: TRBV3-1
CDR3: CACSSSTGLEQYF
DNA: TGTGCCTGCAGCTCTAGTACGGGGCTCGAGCAGTACTTC

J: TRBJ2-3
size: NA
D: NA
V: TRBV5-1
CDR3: CAMLRADTQYF
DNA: TGCGCCATGCTTAGGGCGGATACGCAGTATTTT

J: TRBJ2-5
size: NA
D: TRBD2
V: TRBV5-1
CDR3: CASSFPPKGSGSGETQYF
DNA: TGCGCCAGCAGCTTCCCCCCTAAGGGAAGCGGGAGTGGAGAGACCCAGTACTTC

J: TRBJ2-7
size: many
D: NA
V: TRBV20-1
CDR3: CSARMLADSYEQYF
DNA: TGCAGTGCTAGGATGCTAGCTGACTCCTACGAGCAGTACTTC

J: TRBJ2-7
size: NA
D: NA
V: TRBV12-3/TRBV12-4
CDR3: CASSLVGASEQYF
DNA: TGTGCCAGCAGTTTAGTGGGGGCGAGCGAGCAGTACTTC

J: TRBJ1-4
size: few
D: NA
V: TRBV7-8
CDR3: CASSLAHLKDEKLFF
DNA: TGTGCCAGCAGCTTAGCCCATCTTAAAGATGAAAAACTGTTTTTT

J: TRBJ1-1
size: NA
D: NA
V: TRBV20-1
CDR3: CSASFSGNTEAFF
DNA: TGCAGTGCTAGCTTCAGTGGTAACACTGAAGCTTTCTTT

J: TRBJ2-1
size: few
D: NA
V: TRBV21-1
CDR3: CASSKIRKGRKQFF
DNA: TGTGCCAGCAGCAAAATCCGGAAGGGGCGTAAGCAGTTCTTC

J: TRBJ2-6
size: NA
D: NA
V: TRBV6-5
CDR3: CASQRGAGANVLTF
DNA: TGTGCCTCCCAAAGGGGGGCAGGGGCCAACGTCCTGACTTTC

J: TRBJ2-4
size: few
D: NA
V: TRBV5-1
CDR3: CASNFETGLAKNIQYF
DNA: TGCGCCAGCAACTTCGAGACAGGCCTAGCCAAAAACATTCAGTACTTC

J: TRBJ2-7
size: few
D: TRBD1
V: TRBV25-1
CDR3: CASSAAGTGGFEQYF
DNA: TGTGCCAGCAGTGCTGCCGGGACAGGGGGATTCGAGCAGTACTTC

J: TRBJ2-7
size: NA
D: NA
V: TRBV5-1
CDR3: CASSFDGSYEQYF
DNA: TGCGCCAGCAGCTTCGACGGCTCCTACGAGCAGTACTTC

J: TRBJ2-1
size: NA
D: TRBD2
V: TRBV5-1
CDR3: CASNQWVAGGNEQFF
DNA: TGCGCCAGCAATCAATGGGTGGCGGGGGGGAATGAGCAGTTCTTC

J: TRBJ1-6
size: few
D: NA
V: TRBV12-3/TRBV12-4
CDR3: CASSSQGSPLHF
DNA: TGTGCCAGCAGCTCGCAGGGTTCACCCCTCCACTTT

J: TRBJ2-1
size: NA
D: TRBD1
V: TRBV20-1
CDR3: CSAPGQGQFEQFF
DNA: TGCAGTGCCCCGGGACAGGGTCAATTTGAGCAGTTCTTC

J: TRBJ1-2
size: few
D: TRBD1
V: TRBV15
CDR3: CATSRDRGGNYGYTF
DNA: TGTGCCACCAGCAGGGACAGGGGTGGAAACTATGGCTACACCTTC

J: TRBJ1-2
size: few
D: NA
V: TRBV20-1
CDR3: CSARDHSNNYGYTF
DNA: TGCAGTGCTAGAGATCACAGCAATAACTATGGCTACACCTTC

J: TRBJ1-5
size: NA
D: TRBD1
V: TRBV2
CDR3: CASSEGRGSNQPQHF
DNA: TGTGCCAGCAGTGAAGGCAGGGGGAGCAATCAGCCCCAGCATTTT

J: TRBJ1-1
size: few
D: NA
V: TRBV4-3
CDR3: CASSQEWGVDSEAFF
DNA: TGCGCCAGCAGCCAAGAGTGGGGAGTTGACTCTGAAGCTTTCTTT

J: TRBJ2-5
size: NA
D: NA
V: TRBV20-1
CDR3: CGARVSLREETQYF
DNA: TGCGGTGCTAGAGTCTCTCTAAGGGAGGAGACCCAGTACTTC

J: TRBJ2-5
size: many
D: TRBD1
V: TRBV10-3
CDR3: CAISGQGETQYF
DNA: TGTGCCATCAGTGGACAGGGTGAGACCCAGTACTTC

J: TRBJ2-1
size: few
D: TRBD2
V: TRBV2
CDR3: CASSRLANNEQFF
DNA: TGTGCCAGCAGCCGACTAGCCAACAATGAGCAGTTCTTC

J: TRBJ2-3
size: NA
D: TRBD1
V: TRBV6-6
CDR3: CASSYLGTGADTQYF
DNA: TGTGCCAGCAGTTACTTGGGAACAGGGGCAGATACGCAGTATTTT

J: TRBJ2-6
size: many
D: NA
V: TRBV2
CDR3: CASWRGSTSGANVLTF
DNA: TGTGCCAGCTGGAGGGGCAGCACCTCTGGGGCCAACGTCCTGACTTTC

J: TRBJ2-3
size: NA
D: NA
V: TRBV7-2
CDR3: CASSHTSSSTDTQYF
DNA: TGTGCCAGCAGCCATACTAGTTCTAGCACAGATACGCAGTATTTT

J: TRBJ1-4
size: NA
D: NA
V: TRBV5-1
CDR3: CASSLAGGVDEKLFF
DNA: TGCGCCAGCAGCTTGGCCGGAGGGGTCGATGAAAAACTGTTTTTT

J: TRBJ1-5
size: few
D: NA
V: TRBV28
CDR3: CASSLFPGGGQPQHF
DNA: TGTGCCAGCAGTTTATTCCCGGGGGGGGGGCAGCCCCAGCATTTT

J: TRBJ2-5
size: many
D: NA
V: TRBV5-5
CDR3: CASSSTPYQETQYF
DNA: TGTGCCAGCAGCTCGACTCCTTACCAAGAGACCCAGTACTTC

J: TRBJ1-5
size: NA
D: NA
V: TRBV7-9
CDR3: CASSPAGVRQPQHF
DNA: TGTGCCAGCAGCCCAGCGGGGGTTCGACAGCCCCAGCATTTT

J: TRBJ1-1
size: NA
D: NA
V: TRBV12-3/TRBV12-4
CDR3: CASSFGASGTEAFF
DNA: TGTGCCAGCAGTTTCGGGGCCTCGGGGACTGAAGCTTTCTTT

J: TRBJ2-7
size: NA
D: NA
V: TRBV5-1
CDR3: CASRDSEYEQYF
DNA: TGCGCCAGCCGGGACTCGGAGTACGAGCAGTACTTC

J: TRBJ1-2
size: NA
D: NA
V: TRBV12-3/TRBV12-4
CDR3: CASRTGGQGYGYTF
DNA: TGTGCCAGCAGGACAGGAGGCCAGGGCTATGGCTACACCTTC

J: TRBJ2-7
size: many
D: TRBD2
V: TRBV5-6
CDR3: CASSAWTSGTYEQYF
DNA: TGTGCCAGCAGCGCTTGGACTAGCGGGACCTACGAGCAGTACTTC

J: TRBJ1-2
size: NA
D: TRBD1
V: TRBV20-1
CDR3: CSAQEGGQGAWGYTF
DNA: TGCAGTGCTCAGGAGGGGGGACAGGGGGCTTGGGGCTACACCTTC

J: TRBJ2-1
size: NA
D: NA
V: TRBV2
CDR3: CASDRTSQEQFF
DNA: TGTGCCAGCGACCGAACTAGCCAGGAGCAGTTCTTC

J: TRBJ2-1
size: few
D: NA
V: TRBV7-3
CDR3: CASSLEGQPVNEQFF
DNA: TGTGCCAGCAGCTTAGAAGGACAGCCTGTCAATGAGCAGTTCTTC

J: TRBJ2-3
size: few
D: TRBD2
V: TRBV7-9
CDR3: CASSAGTSGSNGTQYF
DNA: TGTGCCAGCAGCGCCGGGACTAGCGGGAGTAATGGTACGCAGTATTTT

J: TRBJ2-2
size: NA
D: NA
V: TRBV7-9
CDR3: CASSRAGNGELFF
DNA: TGTGCCAGCAGCCGTGCGGGGAACGGGGAGCTGTTTTTT

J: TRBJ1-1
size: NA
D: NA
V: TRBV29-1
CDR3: CSVEDEGSRAFF
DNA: TGCAGCGTTGAAGATGAGGGCAGTCGAGCTTTCTTT

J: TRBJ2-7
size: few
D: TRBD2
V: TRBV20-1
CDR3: CSARSSGRAGLYEQYF
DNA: TGCAGTGCTAGGAGTAGCGGGAGGGCCGGTTTGTACGAGCAGTACTTC

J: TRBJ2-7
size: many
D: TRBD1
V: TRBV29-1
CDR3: CSVGGQGAGYEQYF
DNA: TGCAGCGTTGGCGGGCAGGGGGCGGGTTACGAGCAGTACTTC

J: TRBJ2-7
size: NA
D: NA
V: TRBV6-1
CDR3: CASSVITEKTYEQYF
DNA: TGTGCCAGCAGTGTGATAACAGAGAAAACCTACGAGCAGTACTTC

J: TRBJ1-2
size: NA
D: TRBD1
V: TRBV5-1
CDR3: CASSYPRDRADYGYTF
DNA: TGCGCCAGCAGCTACCCCCGGGACAGGGCTGACTATGGCTACACCTTC

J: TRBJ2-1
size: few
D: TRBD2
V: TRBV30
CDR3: CAWSVSGSSYNEQFF
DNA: TGTGCCTGGAGCGTTAGCGGGAGCTCCTACAATGAGCAGTTCTTC

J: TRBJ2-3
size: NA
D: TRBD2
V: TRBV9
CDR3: CASSPLAGKGADTQYF
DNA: TGTGCCAGCAGCCCCCTAGCGGGGAAGGGTGCAGATACGCAGTATTTT

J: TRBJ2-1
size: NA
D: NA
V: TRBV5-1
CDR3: CANSFNTGNEQFF
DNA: TGCGCCAACAGCTTCAATACAGGGAATGAGCAGTTCTTC